The T cell receptor (beta chain) under discussion was sequenced for a study of blood T cell repertoires in COVID-19. Study background: The study drew acute and convalescent COVID-19 samples from the United States, Italy and Spain. From T cells, B-cell-depleted T cells, or PBMCs came the material, which was cDNA or gDNA.

Original data processing: Amplification from reference gene primers served as the basis for estimated nucleated cell counts. Sequenced by immunoSEQ multiplex PCR; TCRdb stores in-frame clones only, minus some. D and trimming were read from the DNA, whereas the V and J calls and clone size are those reported in that table. Of about 250,000 clones in the sample, around 88% were seen once. V shed 3 bases, J shed 1 base, and the junction held 7 bases outside the gene matches. The CDR3 covers 16 residues. Germline V gene data show CDR1 as SGHVS and CDR2 as FQNEAQ. Seattle's cohort entered during active infection and was followed longitudinally.

The chain recombines TRBV7-8 with TRBJ2-7, with 9 bases lining up with TRBD2. Sequenced input: peripheral blood. The receptor was derived from a woman in her 30s with COVID-19, enrolled during active disease. CDR3 nucleotides: TGTGCCAGCAGCTTGACTGTAGCGGGAGCTTCCTACGAGCAGTACGTC. Its translation: CASSLTVAGASYEQYV.